These 15 T cell receptor beta chains came from one sample sequenced in a study of beta chain features in type 1 diabetes. Regarding the study as a whole: Among all four CD4+ subsets, Type 1 diabetes patients had TCRB CDR3s that were moderately but significantly shorter.

The antigens these receptors bind are not known. Reverse transcription of all isolated RNA meant that expressed TCRB transcripts were sequenced. Sequencing used immunoSEQ multiplex PCR; TCRdb keeps in-frame clones, though not all of them. The sample records 500,000 to 650,000 clones, around 11% being singletons. Material for sequencing was naive CD4+ T cells from blood. Receptors were obtained from a man aged 25 to 45 with type 1 diabetes.

The chain joins TRBV7-2 to TRBJ2-5; a possible D gene is TRBD2 (6 bases). The germline V gene has CDR1 SGHTA and CDR2 FQGNSA. CDR3 size: 14 residues. V was clipped by 1 base and J by 3 bases, with 9 bases between them. This chain's CDR3 is CASSLGGEEETQYF. The CDR3 DNA is TGTGCCAGCAGCTTAGGCGGGGAAGAAGAGACCCAGTACTTC.

This clone has just a few counts. V usage is TRBV11-2 and J usage is TRBJ2-1; D possibly corresponds to TRBD2 (6 bases). The germline V gene encodes CDR1 SGHAT and CDR2 FQNNGV. V dropped 8 bases and J dropped 0 bases, with 17 bases sitting between them. The CDR3 covers 16 residues. The CDR3: CASAPGGATSYNEQFF. Written as DNA, the CDR3 is TGTGCCAGCGCGCCAGGCGGGGCCACCTCCTACAATGAGCAGTTCTTC.

This clone was seen ten or more times. V and J are TRBV7-9 and TRBJ2-1, with D possibly TRBD1 on 5 matching bases. The length of the CDR3 is 15 residues. Germline values: CDR1 SEHNR, CDR2 FQNEAQ (reference sequence). Trimming shortened V by 9 bases and J by 4 bases, and 19 bases separated the two germline ends. CDR3 residues: CASRGLLFGYNEQFF. The CDR3 nucleotides read TGTGCCAGTAGGGGTCTTCTTTTTGGTTACAATGAGCAGTTCTTC.

This clone was seen a few times. The chain employs TRBV6-6 and TRBJ2-7; the D is unclear. Trimming took 5 bases from V and 6 from J, leaving 11 bases between them. Germline loops: CDR1 MNHNY, CDR2 SVGAGI (reference sequence). The CDR3 has 12 residues. The CDR3 DNA is TGTGCCAGCAGTACCCACAGTTCCGAGCAGTACTTC. It translates to CASSTHSSEQYF.

This clone appeared a few times. Other DNA sequences of this sample code for an identical CDR3. The J gene is TRBJ2-7, the V gene TRBV5-6, with D uncertain. The CDR3 is 12 residues long. Trimming took 1 base from V and 2 from J, leaving 4 bases between them. Germline values: CDR1 SGHDT, CDR2 YYEEEE. CDR3: CASSLRAYEQYF. CDR3 bases: TGTGCCAGCAGCTTGCGGGCCTACGAGCAGTACTTC.

This sequence joins TRBV30 and TRBJ2-2; 7 nucleotides match TRBD1. V shed 3 bases and J 4 bases; nucleotides not matched to a gene: 8. This CDR3 has 15 residues. From germline, CDR1 is GTSNPN and CDR2 SVGIG (reference sequence). The CDR3 nucleotides read TGTGCCTGGAGCTACAGGGGCGACGTCACCGGGGAGCTGTTTTTT. Its translation is CAWSYRGDVTGELFF.

V is TRBV6-5 and J is TRBJ1-2, with a possible D match to TRBD1 (6 bases). Trimming stripped 0 bases from V and 4 bases from J, with 12 bases between. This CDR3 region has 15 residues. CDR1 is MNHEY, CDR2 SVGAGI, per germline. CDR3 protein: CASSYSSTGSYGYTF. In DNA, the CDR3 is TGTGCCAGCAGTTACTCGTCAACAGGGAGCTATGGCTACACCTTC.

This clone was counted a few times. This chain connects TRBV4-3 to TRBJ2-5, with TRBD2 identical over 8 bases. Germline trimming cut 1 base from V and 2 bases from J; bases unmatched to any gene: 9. Germline-derived CDR1 and CDR2 are LGHNA and YSLEER. This CDR3 is built from 17 residues. CDR3 nucleotides: TGCGCCAGCAGCCAAGGTAGCGGGACGGCTCTACAAGAGACCCAGTACTTC. It translates to CASSQGSGTALQETQYF.

This clone was detected a few times. V is TRBV18 and J is TRBJ2-1; no clear D gene. The V end was cut by 0 bases, the J end by 4 bases, with 4 bases between. This CDR3 region has 13 residues. Germline CDR1 reads KGHSH; CDR2 reads LQKENI. The CDR3 DNA follows: TGTGCCAGCTCACCACCAGATTACAATGAGCAGTTCTTC. Its protein product is CASSPPDYNEQFF.

The rearrangement links TRBV25-1 to TRBJ2-3; 8 nucleotides line up with TRBD2. J gave up 2 bases and V 2 bases, and 3 bases lay outside the gene matches. The CDR3 contains 15 residues. The germline V gene has CDR1 MGHDK and CDR2 SYGVNS. CDR3 DNA sequence: TGTGCCAGCAGTGAAATAGCGGGGTACACAGATACGCAGTATTTT. It is translated as CASSEIAGYTDTQYF.

For this clone: Within the sample, other DNA sequences also encode this same CDR3. DNA for the CDR3: TGCGCCAGCAGCTTGACGGGGGCGAGCACAGATACGCAGTATTTT. Its translation: CASSLTGASTDTQYF. The chain couples TRBV5-1 to TRBJ2-3; D may be TRBD1 or TRBD2 (6 bases each). The CDR3 consists of 15 residues. Trimming removed 1 base at V and 0 bases at J, with 9 bases between. Per the germline V gene, CDR1 is SGHRS and CDR2 is YFSETQ.

This clone was observed a handful of times. This chain links TRBV5-6 with TRBJ1-1; TRBD1 matches at 7 bases. Germline assignment: CDR1 SGHDT and CDR2 YYEEEE. The ends lost 6 bases at V and 1 base at J; junction bases unmatched: 9. The CDR3 contains 15 residues. In DNA form, the CDR3 reads TGTGCCAGCATCGTGACAGGGATAACGAACACTGAAGCTTTCTTT. Its translation: CASIVTGITNTEAFF.

The chain uses TRBV19 and TRBJ2-1, with 7 positions matching TRBD2. CDR3 size: 14 residues. V lost 7 bases and J lost 4; bases outside the gene matches: 7. Per germline, CDR1 LNHDA and CDR2 SQIVND (reference sequence). CDR3 sequence: CASTQRGPYNEQFF. The CDR3 DNA reads as TGTGCCAGTACTCAGCGGGGTCCTTACAATGAGCAGTTCTTC.

The chain carries TRBV7-2 and TRBJ2-5; TRBD1 aligns across 7 bases. The J segment lost 4 bases and the V segment lost 5 bases, leaving 4 bases of the junction unmatched. The CDR3 runs 13 residues. Per germline, CDR1 SGHTA and CDR2 FQGNSA. CDR3 coding DNA: TGTGCCAGCAGCCGAGGGGGCGGAGAGACCCAGTACTTC. Its translation: CASSRGGGETQYF.

The chain joins TRBV29-1 to TRBJ1-4, with D perhaps TRBD1 (6 bases). CDR3 length: 11 amino acids. The V gene's germline CDR1 is SQVTM and CDR2 ANQGSEA. V lost 4 bases, J lost 10 bases, and 10 bases lay in between. CDR3 in DNA: TGCAGCGTTGGGGGGGGGCCAAAACTGTTTTTT. Its translation is CSVGGGPKLFF.